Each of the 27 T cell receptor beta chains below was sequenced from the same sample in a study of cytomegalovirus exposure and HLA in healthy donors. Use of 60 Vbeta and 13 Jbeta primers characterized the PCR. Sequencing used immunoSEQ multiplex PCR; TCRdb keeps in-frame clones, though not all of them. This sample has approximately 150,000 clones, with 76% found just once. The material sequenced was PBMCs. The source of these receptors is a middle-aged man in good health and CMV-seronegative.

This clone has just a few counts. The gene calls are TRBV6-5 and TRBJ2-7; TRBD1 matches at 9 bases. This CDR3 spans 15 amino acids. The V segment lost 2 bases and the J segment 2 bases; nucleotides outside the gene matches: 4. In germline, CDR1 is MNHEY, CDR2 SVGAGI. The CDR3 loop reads CASSYRDRATYEQYF. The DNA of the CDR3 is TGTGCCAGCAGTTACAGGGACAGGGCCACCTACGAGCAGTACTTC.

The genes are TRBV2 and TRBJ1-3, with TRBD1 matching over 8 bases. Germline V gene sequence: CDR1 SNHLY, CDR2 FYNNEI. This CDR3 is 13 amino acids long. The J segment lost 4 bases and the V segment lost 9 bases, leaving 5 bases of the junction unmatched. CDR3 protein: CARRQGRGNTIYF. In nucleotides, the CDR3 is TGTGCCAGACGACAGGGGCGAGGAAACACCATATATTTT.

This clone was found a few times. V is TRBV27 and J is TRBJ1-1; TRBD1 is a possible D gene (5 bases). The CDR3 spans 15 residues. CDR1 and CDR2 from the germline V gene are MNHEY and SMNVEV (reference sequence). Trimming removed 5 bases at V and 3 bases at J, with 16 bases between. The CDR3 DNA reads TGTGCCAGCAGTCCTCCCCCAGGGCGCTACACTGAAGCTTTCTTT. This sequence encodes CASSPPPGRYTEAFF.

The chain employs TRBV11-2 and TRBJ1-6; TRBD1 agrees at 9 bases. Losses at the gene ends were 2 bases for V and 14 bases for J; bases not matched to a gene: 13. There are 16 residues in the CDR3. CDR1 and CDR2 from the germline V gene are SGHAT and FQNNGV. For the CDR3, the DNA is TGTGCCAGCAGCTTAAATATGGGACAGGGAATGTCCACCCTCCACTTT. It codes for CASSLNMGQGMSTLHF. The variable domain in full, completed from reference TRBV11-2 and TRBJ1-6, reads EAGVAQSPRYKIIEKRQSVAFWCNPISGHATLYWYQQILGQGPKLLIQFQNNGVVDDSQLPKDRFSAERLKGVDSTLKIQPAKLEDSAVYLCASSLNMGQGMSTLHFGNGTRLTVT.

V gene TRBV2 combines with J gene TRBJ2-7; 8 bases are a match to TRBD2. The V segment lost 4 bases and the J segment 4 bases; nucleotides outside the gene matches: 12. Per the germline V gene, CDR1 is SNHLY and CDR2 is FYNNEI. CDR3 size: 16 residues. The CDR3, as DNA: TGTGCCAGCAGTGGGGGGCCGGCGCGGGGGGATTACGAGCAGTACTTC. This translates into CASSGGPARGDYEQYF.

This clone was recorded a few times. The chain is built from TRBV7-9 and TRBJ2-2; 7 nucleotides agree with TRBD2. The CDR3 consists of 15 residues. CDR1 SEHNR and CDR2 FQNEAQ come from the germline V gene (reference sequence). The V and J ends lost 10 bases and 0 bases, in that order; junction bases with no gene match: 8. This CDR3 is CATKGREANTGELFF. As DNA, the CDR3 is TGTGCCACCAAGGGACGGGAGGCGAACACCGGGGAGCTGTTTTTT. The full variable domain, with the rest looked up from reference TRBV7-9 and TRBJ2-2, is DTGVSQNPRHKITKRGQNVTFRCDPISEHNRLYWYRQTLGQGPEFLTYFQNEAQLEKSRLLSDRFSAERPKGSFSTLEIQRTEQGDSAMYLCATKGREANTGELFFGEGSRLTVL.

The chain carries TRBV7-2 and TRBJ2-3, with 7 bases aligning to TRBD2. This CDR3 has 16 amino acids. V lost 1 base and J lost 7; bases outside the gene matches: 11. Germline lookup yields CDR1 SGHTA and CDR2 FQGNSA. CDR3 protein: CASSLGGAGDGNTQYF. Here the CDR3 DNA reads TGTGCCAGCAGCTTAGGCGGGGCGGGAGATGGAAATACGCAGTATTTT.

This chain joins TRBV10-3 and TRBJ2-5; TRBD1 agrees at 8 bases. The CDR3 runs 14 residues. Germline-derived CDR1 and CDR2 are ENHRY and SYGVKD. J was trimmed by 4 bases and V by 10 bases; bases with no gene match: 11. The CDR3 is CATMDREAGETQYF. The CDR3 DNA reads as TGTGCCACGATGGACAGGGAAGCGGGAGAGACCCAGTACTTC.

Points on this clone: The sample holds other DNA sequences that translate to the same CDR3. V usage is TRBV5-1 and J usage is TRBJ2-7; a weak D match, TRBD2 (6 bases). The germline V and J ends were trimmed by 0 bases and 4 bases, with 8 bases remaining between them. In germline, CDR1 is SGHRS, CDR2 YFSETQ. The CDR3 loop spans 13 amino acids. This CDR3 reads CASSLVGGYEQYF. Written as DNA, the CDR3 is TGCGCCAGCAGCTTGGTGGGGGGTTACGAGCAGTACTTC.

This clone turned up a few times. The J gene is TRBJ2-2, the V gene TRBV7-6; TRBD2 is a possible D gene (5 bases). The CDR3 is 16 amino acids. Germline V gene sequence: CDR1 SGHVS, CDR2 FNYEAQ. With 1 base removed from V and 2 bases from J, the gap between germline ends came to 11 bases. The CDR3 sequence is CASSLVSGRNTGELFF. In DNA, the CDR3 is TGTGCCAGCAGCTTAGTCAGCGGACGTAACACCGGGGAGCTGTTTTTT.

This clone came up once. CDR3 DNA: TGCGCCAGCAGCAAAATTGTAACAGGGGCCACAGATACGCAGTATTTT. It yields the protein CASSKIVTGATDTQYF. V usage is TRBV5-1 and J usage is TRBJ2-3; 7 bases map to TRBD1. CDR1 is SGHRS and CDR2 is YFSETQ in the germline V gene. The CDR3 totals 16 residues. The ends lost 4 bases at V and 2 bases at J; junction bases unmatched: 10.

The CDR3 DNA reads TGTGCCAGCAGTTACGGGTCAGCGGACACCGGGGAGCTGTTTTTT. Its protein is CASSYGSADTGELFF. The chain carries TRBV6-5 and TRBJ2-2; D may be TRBD2 (5 bases). This CDR3 comprises 15 residues. The V end was cut by 2 bases, the J end by 3 bases, with 10 bases between. Germline V gene sequence: CDR1 MNHEY, CDR2 SVGAGI.

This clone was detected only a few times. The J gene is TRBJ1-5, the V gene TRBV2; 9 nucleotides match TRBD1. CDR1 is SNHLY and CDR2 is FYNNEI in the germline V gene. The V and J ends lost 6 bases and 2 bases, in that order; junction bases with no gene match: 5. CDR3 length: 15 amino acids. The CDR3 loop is CASRGDRVGNQPQHF. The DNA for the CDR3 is TGTGCCAGCAGGGGGGACAGGGTCGGCAATCAGCCCCAGCATTTT.

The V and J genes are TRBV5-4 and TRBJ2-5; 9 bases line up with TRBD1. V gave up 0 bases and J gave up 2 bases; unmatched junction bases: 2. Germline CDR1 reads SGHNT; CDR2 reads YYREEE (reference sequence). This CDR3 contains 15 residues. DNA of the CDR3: TGTGCCAGCAGCTTGGGACAGGGGGGACAAGAGACCCAGTACTTC. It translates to CASSLGQGGQETQYF. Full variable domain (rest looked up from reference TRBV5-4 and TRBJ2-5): ETGVTQSPTHLIKTRGQQVTLRCSSQSGHNTVSWYQQALGQGPQFIFQYYREEENGRGNFPPRFSGLQFPNYSSELNVNALELDDSALYLCASSLGQGGQETQYFGPGTRLLVL.

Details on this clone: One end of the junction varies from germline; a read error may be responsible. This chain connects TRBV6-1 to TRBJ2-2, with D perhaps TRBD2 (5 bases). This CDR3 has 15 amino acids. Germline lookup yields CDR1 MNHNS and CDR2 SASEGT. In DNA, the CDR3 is TGTGCCAGCAGTGAAAGCCCGGAGAGGGCCGGGAAGCTGTTTTTT. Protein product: CASSESPERAGKLFF.

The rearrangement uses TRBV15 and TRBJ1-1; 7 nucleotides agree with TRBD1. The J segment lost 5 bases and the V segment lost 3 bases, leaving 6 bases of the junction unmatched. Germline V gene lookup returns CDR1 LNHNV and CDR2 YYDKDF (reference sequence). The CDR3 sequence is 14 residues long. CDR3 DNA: TGTGCCACCAGCAGCACAGGGGCTTGGACTGAAGCTTTCTTT. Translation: CATSSTGAWTEAFF.

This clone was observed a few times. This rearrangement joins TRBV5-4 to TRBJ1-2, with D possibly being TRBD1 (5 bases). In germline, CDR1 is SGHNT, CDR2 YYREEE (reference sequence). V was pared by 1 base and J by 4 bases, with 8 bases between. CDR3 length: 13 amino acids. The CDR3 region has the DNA TGTGCCAGCAGCTTGACAGGTTCCTATGGCTACACCTTC. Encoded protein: CASSLTGSYGYTF.

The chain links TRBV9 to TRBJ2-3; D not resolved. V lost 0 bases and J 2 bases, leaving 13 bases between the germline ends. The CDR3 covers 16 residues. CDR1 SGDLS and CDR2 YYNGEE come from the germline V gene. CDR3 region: CASSVVTPSHTDTQYF. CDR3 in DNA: TGTGCCAGCAGCGTAGTAACTCCCTCCCACACAGATACGCAGTATTTT.

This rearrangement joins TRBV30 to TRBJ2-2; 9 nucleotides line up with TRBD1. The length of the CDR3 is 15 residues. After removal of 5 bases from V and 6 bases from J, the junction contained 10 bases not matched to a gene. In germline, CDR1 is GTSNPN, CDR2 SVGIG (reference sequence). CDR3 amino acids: CAWLSGQGYSGELFF. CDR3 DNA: TGTGCCTGGTTAAGTGGACAGGGGTATTCCGGGGAGCTGTTTTTT.

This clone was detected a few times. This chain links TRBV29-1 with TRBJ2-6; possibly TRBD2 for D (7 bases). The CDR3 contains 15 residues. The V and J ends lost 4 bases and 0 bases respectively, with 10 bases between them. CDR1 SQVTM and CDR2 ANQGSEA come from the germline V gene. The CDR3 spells CSVGGGSSGANVLTF. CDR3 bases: TGCAGCGTTGGGGGGGGCAGCTCTGGGGCCAACGTCCTGACTTTC.

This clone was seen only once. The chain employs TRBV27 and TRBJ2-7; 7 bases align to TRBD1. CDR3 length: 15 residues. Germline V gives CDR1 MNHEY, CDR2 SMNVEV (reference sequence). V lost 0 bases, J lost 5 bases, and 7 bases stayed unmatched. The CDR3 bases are TGTGCCAGCAGTTTATCCCAGACAGGGAACCACGAGCAGTACTTC. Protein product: CASSLSQTGNHEQYF.

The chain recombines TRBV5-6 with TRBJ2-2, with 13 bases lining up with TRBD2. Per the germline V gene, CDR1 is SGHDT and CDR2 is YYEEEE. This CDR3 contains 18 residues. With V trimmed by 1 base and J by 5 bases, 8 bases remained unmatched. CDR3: CASSLLLAGGQLTGELFF. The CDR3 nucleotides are TGTGCCAGCAGCTTGCTACTAGCGGGGGGGCAGTTGACCGGGGAGCTGTTTTTT.

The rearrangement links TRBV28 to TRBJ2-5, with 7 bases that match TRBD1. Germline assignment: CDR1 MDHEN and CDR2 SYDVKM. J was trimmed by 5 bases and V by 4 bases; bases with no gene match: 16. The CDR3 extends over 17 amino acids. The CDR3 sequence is CASSYDRAHDVRETQYF. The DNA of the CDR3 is TGTGCCAGCAGTTATGACAGGGCGCATGACGTCCGGGAGACCCAGTACTTC.

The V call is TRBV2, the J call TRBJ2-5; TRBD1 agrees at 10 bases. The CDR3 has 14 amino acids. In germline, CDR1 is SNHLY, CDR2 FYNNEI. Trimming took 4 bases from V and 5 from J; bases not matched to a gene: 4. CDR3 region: CASSADRGLETQYF. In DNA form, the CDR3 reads TGTGCCAGCAGTGCCGACAGGGGGCTGGAGACCCAGTACTTC.

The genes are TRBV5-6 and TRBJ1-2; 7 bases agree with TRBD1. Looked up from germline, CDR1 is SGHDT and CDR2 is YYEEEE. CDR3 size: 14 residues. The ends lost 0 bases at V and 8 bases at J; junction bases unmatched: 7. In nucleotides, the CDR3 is TGTGCCAGCAGCTTGGTGACAGGGAGTAACGGCTACACCTTC. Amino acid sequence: CASSLVTGSNGYTF.

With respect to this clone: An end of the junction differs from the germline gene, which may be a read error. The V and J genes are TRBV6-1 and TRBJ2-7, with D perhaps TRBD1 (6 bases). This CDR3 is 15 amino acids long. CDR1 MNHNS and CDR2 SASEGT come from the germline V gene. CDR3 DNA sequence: TGTGCCAGCAGGGAAGCAGGGGTCAGACTTTACGAGCAGTACTTC. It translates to CASREAGVRLYEQYF.

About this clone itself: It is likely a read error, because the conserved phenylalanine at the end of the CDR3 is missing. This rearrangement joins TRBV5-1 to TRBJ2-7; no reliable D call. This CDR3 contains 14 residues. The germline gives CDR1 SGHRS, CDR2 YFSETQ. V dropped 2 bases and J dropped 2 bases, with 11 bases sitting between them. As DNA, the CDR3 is TGCGCCAGCAGCTTAGTTGGGCCCGCCTACGAGCAGTACCTC. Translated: CASSLVGPAYEQYL.